The clone carrying this TCR beta chain was observed many times. The sample belongs to a study of T cell repertoires in cytomegalovirus infection. The overall study: Signatures in public TCR beta sequences pointed to both CMV infection and matching HLA type.

TCRdb fed the reads into MiXCR, producing one record per CDR3 protein. The table shows 200,000 to 250,000 distinct CDR3 sequences, with 6.5% occurring only once. Per germline, CDR1 ENHRY and CDR2 SYGVKD. CDR3 length equals 15 residues. V was clipped by 4 bases and J by 1 base, with 14 bases between them. V gene TRBV10-3 combines with J gene TRBJ2-7, with a weak D call TRBD1 (6 bases). Sequencing input: PBMCs. The TCR originated in a human donor in good health (CMV status not recorded). Some clones in this sample may be carry-over from other donors' samples. The CDR3 nucleotides are TGTGCCATCAGTGTAGGTTACAGGGAGTCCTACGAGCAGTACTTC. Translating gives CAISVGYRESYEQYF.